This T cell receptor beta chain was sequenced for a study of cytomegalovirus exposure and HLA in healthy donors. Whole-study results and caveats: The study found most TCR sequences rare, yet found some public TCRs in many donors. A later examination showed that TCR association rates differed by HLA locus, with DRB1 most and HLA-C fewest. Researchers reported in a later analysis that a missense DCLRE1C variant was tied to TCR beta V- and J-gene trimming.

From germline, CDR1 is GTSNPN and CDR2 SVGIG (reference sequence). The CDR3 has 17 amino acids. The J segment lost 3 bases and the V segment lost 1 base, leaving 6 bases of the junction unmatched. The PCR had 60 Vbeta and 13 Jbeta primers. Only in-frame clones appear in the TCRdb table, and some are missing; sequencing was by immunoSEQ multiplex PCR. The top ten hold more than 2% of the sample, which has 120,000 to 150,000 clones, 84% seen once. Regarding this clone: Antigen unknown.

This clonotype was sampled from a boy aged 2 to 10 in good health and CMV-seronegative. The chain uses TRBV30 and TRBJ2-3; 14 nucleotides match TRBD2. Sequencing was performed on PBMCs. The CDR3 nucleotides read TGTGCCTGGAGTGGGACTAGCGGGGGGCCTCGGACAGATACGCAGTATTTT. It specifies CAWSGTSGGPRTDTQYF.